This T cell receptor (beta chain) was captured by sequencing in a study of blood T cell repertoires in COVID-19. Study at large: Acute-phase and convalescent COVID-19 samples originated in the United States, Italy and Spain.

In germline, CDR1 is SGHNT, CDR2 YENEEA. V shed 6 bases and J shed 1 base, with 6 bases lying between them. The length of the CDR3 is 13 residues. TCRdb keeps only in-frame clones here, not all; method: immunoSEQ multiplex PCR. The table shows 150,000 to 180,000 clones, with 80% occurring only once. The source material was peripheral blood. The chain employs TRBV11-3 and TRBJ2-2; no clear D. The clonotype comes from a man aged 60-69 years with acute or convalescent COVID-19. This CDR3 reads CASSHRNTGELFF. The CDR3 nucleotides are TGTGCCAGCAGTCACAGGAACACCGGGGAGCTGTTTTTT.